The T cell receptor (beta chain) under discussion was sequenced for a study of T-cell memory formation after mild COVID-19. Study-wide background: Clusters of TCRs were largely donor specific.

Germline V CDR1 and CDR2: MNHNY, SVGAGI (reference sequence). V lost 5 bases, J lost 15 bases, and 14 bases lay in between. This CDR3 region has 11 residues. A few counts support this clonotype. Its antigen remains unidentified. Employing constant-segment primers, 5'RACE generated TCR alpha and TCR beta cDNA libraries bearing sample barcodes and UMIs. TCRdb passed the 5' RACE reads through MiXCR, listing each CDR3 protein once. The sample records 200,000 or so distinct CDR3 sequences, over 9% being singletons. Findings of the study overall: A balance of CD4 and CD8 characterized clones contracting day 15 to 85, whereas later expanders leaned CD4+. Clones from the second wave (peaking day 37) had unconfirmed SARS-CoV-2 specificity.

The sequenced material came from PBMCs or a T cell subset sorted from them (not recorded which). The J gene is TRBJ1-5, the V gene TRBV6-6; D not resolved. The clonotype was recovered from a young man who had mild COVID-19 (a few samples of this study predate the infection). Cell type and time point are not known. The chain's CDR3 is CASSRSSYPHF. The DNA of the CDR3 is TGTGCCAGCAGTCGATCCTCGTATCCGCATTTT.